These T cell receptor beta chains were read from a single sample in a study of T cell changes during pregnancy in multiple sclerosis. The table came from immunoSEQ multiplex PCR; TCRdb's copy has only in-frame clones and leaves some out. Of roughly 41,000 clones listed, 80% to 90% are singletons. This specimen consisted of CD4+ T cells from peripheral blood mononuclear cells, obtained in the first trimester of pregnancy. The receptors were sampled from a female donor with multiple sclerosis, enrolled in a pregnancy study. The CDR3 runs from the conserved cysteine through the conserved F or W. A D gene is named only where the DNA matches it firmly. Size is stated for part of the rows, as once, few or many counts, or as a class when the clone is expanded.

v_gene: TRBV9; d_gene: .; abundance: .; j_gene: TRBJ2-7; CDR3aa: CASSVAPEVGYEQYF; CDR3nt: TGTGCCAGCAGCGTAGCGCCGGAGGTAGGCTACGAGCAGTACTTC
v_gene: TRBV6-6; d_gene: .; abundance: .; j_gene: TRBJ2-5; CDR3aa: CASSRGTPRETQYF; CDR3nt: TGTGCCAGCAGTCGCGGGACCCCAAGGGAGACCCAGTACTTC
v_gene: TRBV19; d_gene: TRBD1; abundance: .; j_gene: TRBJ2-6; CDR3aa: CASGTGGLGANVLTF; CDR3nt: TGTGCCAGCGGGACAGGGGGACTTGGGGCCAACGTCCTGACTTTC
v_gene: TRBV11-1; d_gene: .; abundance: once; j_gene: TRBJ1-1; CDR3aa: CASSFFGTRINTEAFF; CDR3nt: TGTGCCAGCAGCTTCTTCGGGACACGGATAAACACTGAAGCTTTCTTT
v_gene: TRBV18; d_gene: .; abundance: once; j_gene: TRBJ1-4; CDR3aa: CASRGGLNEKLFF; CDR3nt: TGTGCCAGCCGAGGTGGTCTTAATGAAAAACTGTTTTTT
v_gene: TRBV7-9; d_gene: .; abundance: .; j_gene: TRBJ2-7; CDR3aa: CASSLEVYQYF; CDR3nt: TGTGCCAGCAGCTTGGAGGTGTACCAGTACTTC
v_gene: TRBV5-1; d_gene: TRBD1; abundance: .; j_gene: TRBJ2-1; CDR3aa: CASRQGWAYNEQFF; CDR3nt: TGCGCCAGCAGACAGGGGTGGGCCTACAATGAGCAGTTCTTC
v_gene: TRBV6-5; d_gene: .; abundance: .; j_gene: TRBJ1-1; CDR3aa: CASSRDWGTTEAFF; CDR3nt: TGTGCCAGCAGTCGGGACTGGGGGACGACTGAAGCTTTCTTT
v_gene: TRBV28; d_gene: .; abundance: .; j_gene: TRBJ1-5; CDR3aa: CASSLLGGVNQPQHF; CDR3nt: TGTGCCAGCAGTTTACTTGGGGGCGTGAATCAGCCCCAGCATTTT
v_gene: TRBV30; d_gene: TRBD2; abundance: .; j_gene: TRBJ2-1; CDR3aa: CAWSAGLAGGEFF; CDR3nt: TGTGCCTGGAGCGCTGGACTAGCGGGAGGAGAGTTCTTC
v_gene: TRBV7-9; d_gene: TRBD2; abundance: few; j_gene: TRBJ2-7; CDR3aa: CASSNSGRGNEQYF; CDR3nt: TGTGCCAGCAGCAATAGCGGGAGGGGCAACGAGCAGTACTTC
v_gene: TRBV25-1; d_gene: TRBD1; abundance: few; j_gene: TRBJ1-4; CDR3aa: CASSEYGTENEKLFF; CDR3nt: TGTGCCAGCAGTGAATATGGGACAGAAAATGAAAAACTGTTTTTT
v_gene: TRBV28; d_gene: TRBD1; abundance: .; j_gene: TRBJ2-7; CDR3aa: CASSLSGTGGTGEQYF; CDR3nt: TGTGCCAGCAGTTTATCAGGGACAGGGGGCACAGGCGAGCAGTACTTC
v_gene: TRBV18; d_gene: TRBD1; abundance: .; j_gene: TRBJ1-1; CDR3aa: CASSPRITGAAEAFF; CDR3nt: TGTGCCAGCTCACCACGTATCACAGGGGCGGCTGAAGCTTTCTTT
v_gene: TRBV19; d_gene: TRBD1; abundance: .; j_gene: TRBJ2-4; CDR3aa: CASKRTGGKNIQYF; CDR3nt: TGTGCCAGTAAAAGGACAGGGGGGAAAAACATTCAGTACTTC
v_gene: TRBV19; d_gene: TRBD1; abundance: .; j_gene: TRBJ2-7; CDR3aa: CASSSQGADYEQYF; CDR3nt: TGTGCCAGTAGTAGTCAGGGGGCGGACTACGAGCAGTACTTC